The clone carrying this T cell receptor beta chain came up many times. Its specificity is unknown. The germline V and J ends were trimmed by 3 bases and 2 bases, with 11 bases remaining between them. The CDR3 contains 14 residues. Per germline, CDR1 SGHTA and CDR2 FQGNSA. Authors of the study amplified TCR beta CDR3 regions from RNA transcripts. First-round RT-PCR with HTBI primers amplified the TCR CDR3 region. TCRdb redid the calling of the multiplex PCR reads with MiXCR, one entry per CDR3 protein. The repertoire holds some 250,000 distinct CDR3 sequences, with about 14% as singletons. This record belongs to a study of T cells in Graves' hyperthyroidism and ophthalmopathy. The overall study: Peripheral blood was drawn at first diagnosis, prior to all treatment. General study points: Blood shared most expanded thyroid clonotypes above 0.001.

Together with thyroid ultrasound, orbital computed tomography, serum thyroxine and TRAb, clinical symptoms were used for diagnoses. The authors obtained PBMCs from roughly 10 ml of fresh peripheral blood. Material: blood. The gene calls are TRBV7-2 and TRBJ2-7, with D hard to call. The TCR sequence derives from a woman in her forties with Graves' hyperthyroidism that later progressed to Graves' ophthalmopathy. The CDR3 reads CASSFGPQPYEQYF. CDR3 in DNA: TGTGCCAGCAGCTTTGGGCCACAGCCCTACGAGCAGTACTTC. The entire variable domain, with the rest obtained from reference TRBV7-2 and TRBJ2-7, is as follows: GAGVSQSPSNKVTEKGKDVELRCDPISGHTALYWYRQSLGQGLEFLIYFQGNSAPDKSGLPSDRFSAERTGGSVSTLTIQRTQQEDSAVYLCASSFGPQPYEQYFGPGTRLTVT.